This passage covers 8 T cell receptor beta chains from one sample sequenced in a study of blood T cell repertoires in COVID-19. Using immunoSEQ multiplex PCR, the repertoire was profiled, and TCRdb retains in-frame clones only, with some absent. The sample has 300,000 to 400,000 clones, 85% seen once. Sequenced input: peripheral blood. The origin of the receptors is a human donor in a cohort sampled during active COVID-19.

The chain has TRBV7-8 and TRBJ1-5, with D tentatively TRBD1 (5 bases). The V gene lost 1 base and the J gene lost 6 bases, with 7 bases spanning the gap. The CDR3 consists of 13 residues. Per the germline V gene, CDR1 is SGHVS and CDR2 is FQNEAQ. The CDR3 is CASSLGGVQPQHF. For the CDR3, the DNA is TGTGCCAGCAGCTTAGGGGGGGTTCAGCCCCAGCATTTT. Full variable domain (outside the CDR3, taken from reference TRBV7-8 and TRBJ1-5): GAGVSQSPRYKVAKRGQDVALRCDPISGHVSLFWYQQALGQGPEFLTYFQNEAQLDKSGLPSDRFFAERPEGSVSTLKIQRTQQEDSAVYLCASSLGGVQPQHFGDGTRLSIL.

V gene TRBV6-5 combines with J gene TRBJ1-1; perhaps TRBD1 as D (6 bases). CDR1 and CDR2 from the germline V gene are MNHEY and SVGAGI. The CDR3 sequence is 16 residues long. V lost 1 base and J 1 base, leaving 13 bases between the germline ends. This CDR3 is CASSYLSGGRNTEAFF. CDR3 DNA sequence: TGTGCCAGCAGTTACTTGTCGGGGGGCCGGAACACTGAAGCTTTCTTT.

V is TRBV30 and J is TRBJ2-1; 8 bases agree with TRBD1. Per the germline V gene, CDR1 is GTSNPN and CDR2 is SVGIG (reference sequence). V shed 3 bases and J 7 bases; nucleotides not matched to a gene: 5. The CDR3 runs to 13 residues. The CDR3 spells CAWSRDRQNEQFF. For the CDR3, the DNA is TGTGCCTGGAGCCGGGACAGGCAGAATGAGCAGTTCTTC.

This clone has a handful of counts. The chain joins TRBV12-5 to TRBJ2-3; TRBD2 matches 12 bases. The CDR3 runs to 15 residues. Germline V gene lookup returns CDR1 LGHNT and CDR2 FRNRAP. J gave up 3 bases and V 6 bases, and 4 bases lay outside the gene matches. As DNA, the CDR3 is TGTGCTAGTGGCGGACTAGCGGGGAAGACAGATACGCAGTATTTT. It specifies CASGGLAGKTDTQYF.

V gene TRBV3-1 (or the pseudogene TRBV3-2) combines with J gene TRBJ1-1; the D gene is possibly TRBD1 (6 bases). Looked up from germline, CDR1 is LGHDT and CDR2 is YNNKEL (reference sequence). The CDR3 has 18 amino acids. Trimming removed 3 bases at V and 10 bases at J, with 30 bases between. The CDR3 nucleotides are TGTGCCAGCAGCCAGAGAACGTTAAGCAGGGGAGGGGTATCGGCAGCTTTCTTT. Translated: CASSQRTLSRGGVSAAFF.

The chain uses TRBV5-8 and TRBJ2-1; D is undetermined. The germline gives CDR1 SGHTS, CDR2 YDEGEE. The CDR3 is 16 amino acids. Trimming removed 4 bases at V and 0 bases at J, with 14 bases between. The CDR3 bases are TGTGCCAGCAGCCGGTGGGCACCCAACTCCTACAATGAGCAGTTCTTC. It encodes CASSRWAPNSYNEQFF. Combining the CDR3 with reference TRBV5-8 and TRBJ2-1 gives the whole variable domain EAGVTQSPTHLIKTRGQQATLRCSPISGHTSVYWYQQALGLGLQFLLWYDEGEERNRGNFPPRFSGRQFPNYSSELNVNALELEDSALYLCASSRWAPNSYNEQFFGPGTRLTVL.

The rearrangement uses TRBV5-6 and TRBJ1-5; D may be TRBD1 (6 bases). The CDR3 runs 14 residues. Per the germline V gene, CDR1 is SGHDT and CDR2 is YYEEEE. V lost 4 bases and J lost 3, with 11 bases in between. Written as DNA, the CDR3 is TGTGCCAGCAGCCCAGGACAGTTCAATCAGCCCCAGCATTTT. It translates to CASSPGQFNQPQHF.

This rearrangement joins TRBV19 to TRBJ1-2, with D unresolved. The germline CDR1 and CDR2 sequences are LNHDA and SQIVND (reference sequence). CDR3 size: 12 residues. V was clipped by 3 bases and J by 3 bases, with 5 bases between them. In DNA form, the CDR3 reads TGTGCCAGTAGTATCGGAGACTATGGCTACACCTTC. Protein product: CASSIGDYGYTF.